The source of this T cell receptor beta chain is a study of regulatory T cells in long-lasting Graves disease. Regarding time point: persistent/refractory GD, antithyroid drugs over 5 years with positive TRAb. Extracted RNA from PBMCs served as the source of the TCR library. This CDR3 has 16 residues. Trimming took 3 bases from V and 6 from J, leaving 20 bases between them. CDR1 SEHNR and CDR2 FQNEAQ come from the germline V gene (reference sequence). Arm-PCR of CDR3 regions and iRepertoire HTBI primers were the basis on which TCR beta libraries were built. Via MiXCR, TCRdb re-called the multiplex PCR reads, giving one row per CDR3 protein. The data hold a few hundred thousand distinct CDR3 sequences, with 20% to 25% observed a single time.

Sample: peripheral blood mononuclear cells (PBMCs), taken when the disease was refractory, from a patient treated with antithyroid drugs. This sequence joins TRBV7-9 and TRBJ1-1; weak D call: TRBD1 (6 bases). The receptor was isolated from a female donor with Graves disease. The CDR3 nucleotides read TGTGCCAGCAGCTTTACTAGAATAGACAGGAGTGCTGAAGCTTTCTTT. This encodes CASSFTRIDRSAEAFF. The complete variable domain, with remaining parts taken from reference TRBV7-9 and TRBJ1-1, reads DTGVSQNPRHKITKRGQNVTFRCDPISEHNRLYWYRQTLGQGPEFLTYFQNEAQLEKSRLLSDRFSAERPKGSFSTLEIQRTEQGDSAMYLCASSFTRIDRSAEAFFGQGTRLTVV.